This TCR beta chain was recovered during a study of Ad26.COV2.S vaccination and SARS-CoV-2 variants. There are 16 residues in the CDR3. The repertoire was sequenced with immunoSEQ multiplex PCR; TCRdb's copy has only in-frame clones and lacks some. The sample gives over 400,000 clones, 90% of which show up once; about 4.5% is in the top ten. Treatment reported: about 20 received Ad26.COV2.S at low or high dose, single or two shots; 5 received placebo; per-sample allocation not given. On day 63 after the first injection, vaccine and placebo recipients gave samples. The chain has TRBV21-1 and TRBJ2-7; no check of the table's D call, TRBD1, against the DNA was made. TRBV21-1 is a known pseudogene. The source was peripheral blood, collected in a trial of Ad26.COV2.S vaccine versus placebo. The TCR comes from a person between 18 and 59 years old who received the Ad26.COV2.S COVID-19 vaccine or a placebo. CDR3 in DNA: TGTGCCAGCAGTATAGAGAGGACGGACAGCTCCTACGAGCAGTACTTC. This sequence encodes CASSIERTDSSYEQYF.